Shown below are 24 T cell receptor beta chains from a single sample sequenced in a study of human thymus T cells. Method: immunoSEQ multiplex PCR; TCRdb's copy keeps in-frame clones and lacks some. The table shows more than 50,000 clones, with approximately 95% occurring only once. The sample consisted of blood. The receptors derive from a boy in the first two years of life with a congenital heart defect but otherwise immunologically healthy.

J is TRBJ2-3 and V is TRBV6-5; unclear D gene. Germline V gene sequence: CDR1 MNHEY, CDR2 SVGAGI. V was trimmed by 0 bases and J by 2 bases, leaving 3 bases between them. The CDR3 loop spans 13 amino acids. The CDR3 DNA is TGTGCCAGCAGTTACTCGACCACAGATACGCAGTATTTT. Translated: CASSYSTTDTQYF.

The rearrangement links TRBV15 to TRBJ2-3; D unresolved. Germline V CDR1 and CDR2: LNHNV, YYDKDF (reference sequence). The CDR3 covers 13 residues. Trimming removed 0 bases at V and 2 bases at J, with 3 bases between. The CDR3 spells CATSRDLTDTQYF. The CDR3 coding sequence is TGTGCCACCAGCAGAGATCTCACAGATACGCAGTATTTT.

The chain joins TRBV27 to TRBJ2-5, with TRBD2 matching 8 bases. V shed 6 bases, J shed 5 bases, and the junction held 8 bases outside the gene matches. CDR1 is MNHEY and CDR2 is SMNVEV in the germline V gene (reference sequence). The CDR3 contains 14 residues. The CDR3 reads CASRPGLGVETQYF. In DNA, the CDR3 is TGTGCCAGCAGACCGGGACTAGGGGTGGAGACCCAGTACTTC.

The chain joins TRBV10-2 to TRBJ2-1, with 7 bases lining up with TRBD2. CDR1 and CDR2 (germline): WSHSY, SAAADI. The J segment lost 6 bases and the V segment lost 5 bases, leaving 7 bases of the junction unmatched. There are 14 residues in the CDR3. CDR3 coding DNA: TGCGCCAGCAGTCACGGGGGGAGATTCAATGAGCAGTTCTTC. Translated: CASSHGGRFNEQFF.

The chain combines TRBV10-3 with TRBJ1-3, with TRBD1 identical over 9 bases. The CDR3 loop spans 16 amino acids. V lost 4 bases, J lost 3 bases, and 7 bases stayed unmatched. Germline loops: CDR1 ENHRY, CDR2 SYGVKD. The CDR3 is CAISASGQGGGNTIYF. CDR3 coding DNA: TGTGCCATCAGTGCCTCGGGACAGGGCGGTGGAAACACCATATATTTT.

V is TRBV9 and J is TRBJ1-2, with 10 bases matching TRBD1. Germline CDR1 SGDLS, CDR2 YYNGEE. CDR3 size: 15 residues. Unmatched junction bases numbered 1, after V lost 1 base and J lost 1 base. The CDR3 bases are TGTGCCAGCAGCGTAAGGGACAGGGGTAACTATGGCTACACCTTC. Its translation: CASSVRDRGNYGYTF. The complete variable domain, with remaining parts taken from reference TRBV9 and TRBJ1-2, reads DSGVTQTPKHLITATGQRVTLRCSPRSGDLSVYWYQQSLDQGLQFLIQYYNGEERAKGNILERFSAQQFPDLHSELNLSSLELGDSALYFCASSVRDRGNYGYTFGSGTRLTVV.

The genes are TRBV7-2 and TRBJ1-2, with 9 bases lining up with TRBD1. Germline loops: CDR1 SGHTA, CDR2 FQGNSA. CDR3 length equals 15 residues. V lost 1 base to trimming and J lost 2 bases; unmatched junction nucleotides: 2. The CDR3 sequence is CASSLGGTGNYGYTF. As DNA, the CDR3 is TGTGCCAGCAGCTTAGGAGGGACAGGGAACTATGGCTACACCTTC.

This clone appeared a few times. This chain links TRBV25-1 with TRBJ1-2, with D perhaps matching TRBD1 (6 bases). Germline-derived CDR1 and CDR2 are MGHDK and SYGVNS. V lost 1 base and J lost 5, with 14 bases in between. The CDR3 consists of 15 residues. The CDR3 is CASSESTGSGYGYTF. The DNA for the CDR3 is TGTGCCAGCAGTGAATCCACAGGGTCGGGGTATGGCTACACCTTC.

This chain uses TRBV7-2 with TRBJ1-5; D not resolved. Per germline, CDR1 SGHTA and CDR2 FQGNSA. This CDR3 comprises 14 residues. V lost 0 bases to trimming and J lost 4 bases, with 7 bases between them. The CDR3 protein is CASSLALFNQPQHF. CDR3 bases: TGTGCCAGCAGCTTAGCGCTTTTTAATCAGCCCCAGCATTTT.

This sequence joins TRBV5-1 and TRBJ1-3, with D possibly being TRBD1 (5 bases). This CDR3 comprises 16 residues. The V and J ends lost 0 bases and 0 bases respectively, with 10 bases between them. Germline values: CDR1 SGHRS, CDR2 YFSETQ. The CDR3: CASSLGTWLSGNTIYF. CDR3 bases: TGCGCCAGCAGCTTGGGGACATGGCTCTCTGGAAACACCATATATTTT.

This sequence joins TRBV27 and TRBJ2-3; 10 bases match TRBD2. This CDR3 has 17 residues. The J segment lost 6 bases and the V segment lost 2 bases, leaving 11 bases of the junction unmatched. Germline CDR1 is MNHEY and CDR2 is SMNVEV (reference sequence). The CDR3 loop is CASSLNPAGGPSDTQYF. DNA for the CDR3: TGTGCCAGCAGTTTAAATCCAGCGGGAGGGCCCTCGGATACGCAGTATTTT.

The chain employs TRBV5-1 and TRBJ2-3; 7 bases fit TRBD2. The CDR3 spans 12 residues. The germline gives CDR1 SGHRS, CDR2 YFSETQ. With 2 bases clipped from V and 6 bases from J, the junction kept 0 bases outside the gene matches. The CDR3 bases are TGCGCCAGCAGCTTTAGCGGGGATACGCAGTATTTT. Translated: CASSFSGDTQYF. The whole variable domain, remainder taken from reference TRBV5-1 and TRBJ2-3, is KAGVTQTPRYLIKTRGQQVTLSCSPISGHRSVSWYQQTPGQGLQFLFEYFSETQRNKGNFPGRFSGRQFSNSRSEMNVSTLELGDSALYLCASSFSGDTQYFGPGTRLTVL.

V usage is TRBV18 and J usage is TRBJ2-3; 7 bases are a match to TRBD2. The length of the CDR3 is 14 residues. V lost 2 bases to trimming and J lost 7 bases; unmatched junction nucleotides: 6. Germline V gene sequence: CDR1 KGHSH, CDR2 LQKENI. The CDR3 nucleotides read TGTGCCAGCTCACCATTCGGACTAGAAAATACGCAGTATTTT. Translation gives CASSPFGLENTQYF.

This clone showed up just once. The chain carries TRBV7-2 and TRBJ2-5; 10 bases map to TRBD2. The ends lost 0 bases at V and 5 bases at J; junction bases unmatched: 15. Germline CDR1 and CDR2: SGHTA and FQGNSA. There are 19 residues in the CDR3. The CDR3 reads CASSLAPLLTSGLGETQYF. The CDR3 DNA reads TGTGCCAGCAGCTTAGCGCCCCTCTTGACTAGCGGGCTAGGGGAGACCCAGTACTTC.

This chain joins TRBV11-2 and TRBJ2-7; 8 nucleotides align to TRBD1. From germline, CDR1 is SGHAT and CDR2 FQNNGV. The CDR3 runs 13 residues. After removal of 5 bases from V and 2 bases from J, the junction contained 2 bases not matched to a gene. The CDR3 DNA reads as TGTGCCAGCAGCCTGGACAGGGCCTACGAGCAGTACTTC. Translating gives CASSLDRAYEQYF.

The CDR3, as DNA: TGTGCCAGCAGCTTGGCCCAGACTAGCGGGGGCCCAAATGAGCAGTTCTTC. This gives the protein CASSLAQTSGGPNEQFF. The chain joins TRBV5-4 to TRBJ2-1; 12 positions agree with TRBD2. The CDR3 has 17 residues. The V and J ends lost 0 bases and 7 bases, in that order; junction bases with no gene match: 8. Germline V CDR1 and CDR2: SGHNT, YYREEE (reference sequence).

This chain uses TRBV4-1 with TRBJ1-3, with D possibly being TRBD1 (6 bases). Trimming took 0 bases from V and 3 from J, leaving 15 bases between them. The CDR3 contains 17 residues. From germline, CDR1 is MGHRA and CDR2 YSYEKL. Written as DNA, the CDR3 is TGCGCCAGCAGCCAAGATTACAGGATGACAGGTGGAAACACCATATATTTT. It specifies CASSQDYRMTGGNTIYF.

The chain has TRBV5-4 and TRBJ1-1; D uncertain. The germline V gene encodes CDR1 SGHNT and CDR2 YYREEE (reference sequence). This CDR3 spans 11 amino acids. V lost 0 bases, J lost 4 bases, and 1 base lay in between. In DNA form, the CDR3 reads TGTGCCAGCAGCTTGGCCACTGAAGCTTTCTTT. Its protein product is CASSLATEAFF. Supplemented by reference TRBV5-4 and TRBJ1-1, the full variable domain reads ETGVTQSPTHLIKTRGQQVTLRCSSQSGHNTVSWYQQALGQGPQFIFQYYREEENGRGNFPPRFSGLQFPNYSSELNVNALELDDSALYLCASSLATEAFFGQGTRLTVV.

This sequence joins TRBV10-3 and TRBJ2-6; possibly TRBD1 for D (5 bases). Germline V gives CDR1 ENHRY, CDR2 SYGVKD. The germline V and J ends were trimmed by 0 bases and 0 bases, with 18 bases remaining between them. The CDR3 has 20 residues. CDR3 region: CAISESRWGRDISGANVLTF. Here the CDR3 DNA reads TGTGCCATCAGTGAGTCTAGGTGGGGCAGGGATATCTCTGGGGCCAACGTCCTGACTTTC.

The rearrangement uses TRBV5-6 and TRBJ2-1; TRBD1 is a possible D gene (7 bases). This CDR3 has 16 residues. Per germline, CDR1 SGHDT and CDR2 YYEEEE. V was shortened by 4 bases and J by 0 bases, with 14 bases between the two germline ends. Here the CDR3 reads CASSPQGDFSYNEQFF. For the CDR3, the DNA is TGTGCCAGCAGCCCGCAGGGGGACTTCTCCTACAATGAGCAGTTCTTC.

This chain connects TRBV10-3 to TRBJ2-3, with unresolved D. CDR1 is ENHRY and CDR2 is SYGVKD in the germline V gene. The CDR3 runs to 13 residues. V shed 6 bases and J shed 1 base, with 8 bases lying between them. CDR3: CAIRDPRTDTQYF. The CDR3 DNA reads TGTGCCATCAGGGACCCTCGCACAGATACGCAGTATTTT.

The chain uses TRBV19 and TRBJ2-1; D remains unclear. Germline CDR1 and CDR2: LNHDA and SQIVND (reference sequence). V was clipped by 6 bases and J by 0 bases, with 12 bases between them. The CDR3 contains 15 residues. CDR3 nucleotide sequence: TGTGCCAGTAGCTCAGGATCGAGCTCCTACAATGAGCAGTTCTTC. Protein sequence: CASSSGSSSYNEQFF. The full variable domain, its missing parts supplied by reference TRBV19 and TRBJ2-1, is DGGITQSPKYLFRKEGQNVTLSCEQNLNHDAMYWYRQDPGQGLRLIYYSQIVNDFQKGDIAEGYSVSREKKESFPLTVTSAQKNPTAFYLCASSSGSSSYNEQFFGPGTRLTVL.

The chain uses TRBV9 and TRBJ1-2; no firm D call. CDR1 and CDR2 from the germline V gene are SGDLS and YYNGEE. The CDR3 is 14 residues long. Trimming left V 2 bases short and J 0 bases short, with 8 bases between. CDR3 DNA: TGTGCCAGCAGCGTCGGATCTCCTAACTATGGCTACACCTTC. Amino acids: CASSVGSPNYGYTF.

CDR3 in DNA: TGTGCCAGTAGGGCCGATCCACACCTTTTTTACAATGAGCAGTTCTTC. This translates into CASRADPHLFYNEQFF. The gene calls are TRBV19 and TRBJ2-1; D uncertain. CDR3 length: 16 amino acids. Trimming took 6 bases from V and 4 from J, leaving 19 bases between them. The germline gives CDR1 LNHDA, CDR2 SQIVND (reference sequence). The whole variable domain, filled in from reference TRBV19 and TRBJ2-1, reads DGGITQSPKYLFRKEGQNVTLSCEQNLNHDAMYWYRQDPGQGLRLIYYSQIVNDFQKGDIAEGYSVSREKKESFPLTVTSAQKNPTAFYLCASRADPHLFYNEQFFGPGTRLTVL.